The clone carrying this TCR beta chain was recorded many times. TCRdb re-analysed the 5' RACE reads in MiXCR, keeping a single row per CDR3 protein. The repertoire holds 350,000 to 600,000 distinct CDR3 sequences, approximately 15% seen once, with more than 0.5% in the top ten. These data originate in a study of identical twins. The germline gives CDR1 MNHEY, CDR2 SVGAGI. After removal of 2 bases from V and 7 bases from J, the junction contained 10 bases not matched to a gene. CDR3 length: 15 residues. Every sampled donor was Caucasian and healthy. In addition, the sample was reused for a study of yellow fever vaccine responses in identical twins.

This TCR derives from a woman younger than 30 in good health. This chain connects TRBV6-5 to TRBJ2-7; 8 nucleotides align to TRBD1. The sequencing sample was made of CD4+ T cells sorted from blood. The CDR3 nucleotides read TGTGCCAGCAGTTACCGGTCAGGGGGCAAATGGGAGCAGTACTTC. The encoded protein is CASSYRSGGKWEQYF.